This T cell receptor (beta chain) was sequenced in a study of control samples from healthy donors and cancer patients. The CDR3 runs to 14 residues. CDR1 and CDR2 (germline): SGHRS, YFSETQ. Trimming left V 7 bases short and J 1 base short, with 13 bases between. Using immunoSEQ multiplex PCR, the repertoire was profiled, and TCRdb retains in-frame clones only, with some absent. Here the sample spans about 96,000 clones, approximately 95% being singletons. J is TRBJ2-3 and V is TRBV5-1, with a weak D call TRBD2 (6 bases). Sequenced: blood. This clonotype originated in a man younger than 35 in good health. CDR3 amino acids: CASSPGLGTDTQYF. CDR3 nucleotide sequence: TGCGCCAGCTCGCCGGGACTGGGCACAGATACGCAGTATTTT. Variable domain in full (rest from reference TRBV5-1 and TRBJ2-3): KAGVTQTPRYLIKTRGQQVTLSCSPISGHRSVSWYQQTPGQGLQFLFEYFSETQRNKGNFPGRFSGRQFSNSRSEMNVSTLELGDSALYLCASSPGLGTDTQYFGPGTRLTVL.